The 14 T cell receptor beta chains reported below all come from one sample, sequenced in a study of vaccination and CD4 T cells after COVID-19 (dated by TCRdb to between 2020 and 2023). Their antigen targets remain unknown. The intended sense of this specimen's time point label: late sampling 161 to 241 days after vaccination in a few convalescent patients. This specimen's treatment or condition label, per the study, means: approximately nine-day PBMC culture with coronavirus spike peptide pools or control peptides (ViraFEST assay). Library preparation employed PCR. Sequencing took place on an Illumina iSeq 100. DNA from cultured CD4+ T cells underwent TCR sequencing with the Oncomine TCR Beta short-read assay at the Johns Hopkins FTIC core. The public reads were run again by TCRdb, first through fastp at Q25 and then through MiXCR, and only productive beta chains were kept. Each CDR3 protein appears once, grouped with its most common genes and DNA. The sample table shows about 24,000 distinct CDR3 sequences, and more than 25% are seen once. Approximately 3% of the sample goes to the ten largest clones.

Source: CD4+ T cells from blood, cultured in vitro, taken about 7 months after SARS-CoV-2 vaccination. These receptors were taken from a human donor who had recovered from COVID-19.

The chain joins TRBV6-1 to TRBJ2-5, with D perhaps matching TRBD2 (6 bases). This CDR3 comprises 14 residues. Germline loops: CDR1 MNHNS, CDR2 SASEGT. Trimming stripped 1 base from V and 7 bases from J, with 13 bases between. The CDR3 DNA follows: TGTGCCAGCAGTGAAGTAGGAGGGTCCGGGACCCAGTACTTC. Its translation: CASSEVGGSGTQYF.

The chain couples TRBV20-1 to TRBJ2-5; 10 positions agree with TRBD2. After removal of 0 bases from V and 4 bases from J, the junction contained 5 bases not matched to a gene. Germline loops: CDR1 DFQATT, CDR2 SNEGSKA (reference sequence). This CDR3 is built from 15 residues. CDR3 loop: CSARDSGRAPETQYF. CDR3 nucleotide sequence: TGCAGTGCTAGAGACAGCGGGAGGGCCCCAGAGACCCAGTACTTC.

V and J are TRBV4-1 and TRBJ1-2, with TRBD1 matching 9 bases. J was trimmed by 4 bases and V by 6 bases; bases with no gene match: 12. In germline, CDR1 is MGHRA, CDR2 YSYEKL. The CDR3 contains 16 residues. The CDR3 sequence is CASSPDPGQGSYGYTF. The DNA for the CDR3 is TGCGCCAGCAGTCCAGATCCGGGACAGGGAAGCTATGGCTACACCTTC.

This rearrangement joins TRBV20-1 to TRBJ2-5; no clear D. The CDR3 totals 11 residues. Germline-derived CDR1 and CDR2 are DFQATT and SNEGSKA (reference sequence). The V end lost 4 bases, the J end lost 3 bases, and 6 bases lay between the germline ends. The CDR3 bases are TGCAGTGCTATACCCAAAGAGACCCAGTACTTC. Residues: CSAIPKETQYF.

This clonotype was observed a few times. This chain connects TRBV7-9 to TRBJ1-1; the D is unclear. The CDR3 extends over 14 amino acids. Germline CDR1 reads SEHNR; CDR2 reads FQNEAQ (reference sequence). Trimming removed 2 bases at V and 1 base at J, with 8 bases between. The CDR3 DNA is TGTGCCAGCAGCTTATACGGAACGAACACTGAAGCTTTCTTT. Translating gives CASSLYGTNTEAFF.

The chain joins TRBV7-9 to TRBJ2-1; TRBD2 matches at 10 bases. Trimming removed 2 bases from V and 5 bases from J; junction bases left unmatched: 0. Germline CDR1 reads SEHNR; CDR2 reads FQNEAQ (reference sequence). The CDR3 length is 14 residues. CDR3 in DNA: TGTGCCAGCAGCTTACTAGCGGGAGACAATGAGCAGTTCTTC. This encodes CASSLLAGDNEQFF.

The V call is TRBV6-1, the J call TRBJ2-3; 10 bases fit TRBD2. Looked up from germline, CDR1 is MNHNS and CDR2 is SASEGT. CDR3 length: 15 amino acids. The trim removed 6 bases at V and 4 bases at J, leaving 7 bases unmatched. CDR3 sequence reads: CASRDSGRASDTQYF. In nucleotides, the CDR3 is TGTGCCAGCAGGGACAGCGGGAGGGCCTCAGATACGCAGTATTTT.

The chain combines TRBV2 with TRBJ2-2; no firm D call. Germline CDR1 is SNHLY and CDR2 is FYNNEI. CDR3 size: 13 residues. V lost 5 bases, J lost 7 bases, and 11 bases lay in between. CDR3 loop: CASSPLDVGELFF. DNA of the CDR3: TGTGCCAGCAGTCCCTTAGATGTCGGGGAGCTGTTTTTT.

V and J are TRBV27 and TRBJ2-5; no clear D. Trimming removed 0 bases at V and 5 bases at J, with 10 bases between. This CDR3 is 14 amino acids long. Germline V gene sequence: CDR1 MNHEY, CDR2 SMNVEV (reference sequence). The CDR3 sequence: CASSLSLAGETQYF. CDR3 nucleotide sequence: TGTGCCAGCAGTTTATCCTTGGCTGGGGAGACCCAGTACTTC.

This clonotype is termed medium-sized. This sequence joins TRBV20-1 and TRBJ2-7, with D unresolved. The CDR3 has 12 amino acids. Trimming left V 2 bases short and J 7 bases short, with 12 bases between. Germline V lookup: CDR1 DFQATT, CDR2 SNEGSKA (reference sequence). CDR3 nucleotide sequence: TGCAGTGCTAGAAATGATGACTGGGAGCAGTACTTC. The encoded protein is CSARNDDWEQYF.

The chain carries TRBV2 and TRBJ2-7, with no clear D. This CDR3 is 14 amino acids long. Germline CDR1 and CDR2: SNHLY and FYNNEI. V lost 9 bases and J lost 5, with 20 bases in between. The DNA of the CDR3 is TGTGCCAGTAGTCCGTTCCTCATCCGCAACGAGCAGTACTTC. Translation: CASSPFLIRNEQYF.

In this sample, this clonotype turned up a few times. This chain links TRBV5-4 with TRBJ2-5; the D gene is possibly TRBD2 (6 bases). The CDR3 is 15 residues long. The germline V and J ends were trimmed by 4 bases and 4 bases, with 17 bases remaining between them. Germline V CDR1 and CDR2: SGHNT, YYREEE (reference sequence). CDR3 bases: TGTGCCAGCAGCCTGGAGGGCAGCCGAGGAGAGACCCAGTACTTC. It translates to CASSLEGSRGETQYF.

In its sample, this clonotype was seen a few times. This chain uses TRBV7-2 with TRBJ2-1; a possible D gene is TRBD2 (5 bases). The germline gives CDR1 SGHTA, CDR2 FQGNSA. The V end lost 5 bases, the J end lost 7 bases, and 21 bases lay between the germline ends. The CDR3 has 16 residues. The CDR3: CASSPRRASTSNEQFF. CDR3 DNA: TGTGCCAGCAGCCCCCGGCGGGCTAGCACATCGAATGAGCAGTTCTTC.

V is TRBV19 and J is TRBJ2-3; 11 nucleotides line up with TRBD2. CDR3 size: 16 residues. The V gene's germline CDR1 is LNHDA and CDR2 SQIVND (reference sequence). V dropped 4 bases and J dropped 1; count of bases not matched to a gene: 4. In DNA form, the CDR3 reads TGTGCCAGTAGTAGCCTAGCGGGGGGCGGCACAGATACGCAGTATTTT. The encoded protein is CASSSLAGGGTDTQYF. Full variable domain (missing parts from reference TRBV19 and TRBJ2-3): DGGITQSPKYLFRKEGQNVTLSCEQNLNHDAMYWYRQDPGQGLRLIYYSQIVNDFQKGDIAEGYSVSREKKESFPLTVTSAQKNPTAFYLCASSSLAGGGTDTQYFGPGTRLTVL.